The source of this T cell receptor beta chain is a study of OX40 agonist ivuxolimab in advanced cancers. Study summary: Six ivuxolimab dose levels, 0.01 to 10 mg/kg, were given intravenously every 2 weeks. The eligibility criteria allowed prior anti-PD-1, anti-PD-L1 or anti-CTLA-4 therapy, and 30% to 40% had some. Cancers in dose escalation were hepatocellular, melanoma, renal cell and head and neck.

General study findings and limits: Low clonal expansion, among the lowest seen, marked partial responders at 0.1-3.0 mg/kg.

On this clone itself: The antigen remains undetermined.

Sequencing was performed with immunoSEQ multiplex PCR; in TCRdb, only in-frame clones are kept and a portion is missing. The sample has about 86,000 clones; 91% are singletons. The CDR3 totals 14 residues. Trimming stripped 4 bases from V and 4 bases from J, with 13 bases between. Germline assignment: CDR1 SGDLS and CDR2 YYNGEE. Source: CD4+ or CD8+ T cells sorted from blood, taken in a trial of the OX40 agonist ivuxolimab. The chain employs TRBV9 and TRBJ2-3, with a weak D call TRBD2 (5 bases). This receptor was identified in an adult with an advanced solid tumor such as melanoma, head and neck, liver or kidney cancer. In nucleotides, the CDR3 is TGTGCCAGCAGCACGCGGGTGGAGGCAGATACGCAGTATTTT. Encoded protein: CASSTRVEADTQYF.